One and the same sample provided the 9 T cell receptor beta chains below, sequenced in a study of CD8 T cells in ankylosing spondylitis. Points from the study as a whole: Typical of ankylosing spondylitis blood, it appeared, was a TCR beta motif of several highly homologous variants.

The antigens for these receptors are not known. Via MiXCR, TCRdb re-called the 5' RACE reads, giving one row per CDR3 protein. Of a few hundred thousand distinct CDR3 sequences listed, around 17% are singletons. What was sequenced was blood, either unsorted or a sorted T cell fraction (not recorded which). These receptor sequences come from a male donor with ankylosing spondylitis.

The chain recombines TRBV5-4 with TRBJ2-7, with a possible D match to TRBD2 (6 bases). V lost 5 bases, J lost 1 base, and 10 bases lay in between. The CDR3 contains 13 residues. Germline CDR1 is SGHNT and CDR2 is YYREEE (reference sequence). CDR3 sequence (DNA): TGTGCCAGCAGGACTAGTCTTTCCTACGAGCAGTACTTC. Amino acids: CASRTSLSYEQYF.

The V and J genes are TRBV29-1 and TRBJ2-5, with TRBD1 matching 10 bases. Germline CDR1 and CDR2: SQVTM and ANQGSEA. After removal of 3 bases from V and 0 bases from J, the junction contained 4 bases not matched to a gene. The CDR3 is made up of 15 amino acids. The CDR3: CSVDSGTGDQETQYF. Here the CDR3 DNA reads TGCAGCGTTGATAGTGGGACAGGGGACCAAGAGACCCAGTACTTC.

The chain combines TRBV6-1 with TRBJ1-2, with no clear D. The length of the CDR3 is 16 residues. V lost 3 bases and J 2 bases, leaving 16 bases between the germline ends. The germline V gene has CDR1 MNHNS and CDR2 SASEGT. CDR3 in DNA: TGTGCCAGCAGTGACCCTCGCTATATTCACAACTATGGCTACACCTTC. It codes for CASSDPRYIHNYGYTF.

This clonotype was detected a few times. The chain couples TRBV12-3 or TRBV12-4 to TRBJ1-2; 7 bases fit TRBD1. The CDR3 spans 16 residues. V trimming: 5 bases; J trimming: 3 bases; junction bases outside the gene matches: 12. As DNA, the CDR3 is TGTGCCAGCAGTCTAGGAGACGGGGGACAGTACTATGGCTACACCTTC. Translated: CASSLGDGGQYYGYTF.

In this sample, this clonotype turned up many times. This rearrangement joins TRBV12-3 or TRBV12-4 to TRBJ2-3, with D unresolved. Trimming shortened V by 5 bases and J by 1 base, and 13 bases separated the two germline ends. The CDR3 contains 15 residues. The CDR3 DNA reads as TGTGCCAGCAGTCCCAACCCCCTAGGCACAGATACGCAGTATTTT. The encoded protein is CASSPNPLGTDTQYF.

This clonotype was counted at least ten times. V is TRBV12-3 or TRBV12-4 and J is TRBJ1-1; a weak D match, TRBD1 (6 bases). CDR3 length equals 14 residues. Trimming shortened V by 2 bases and J by 6 bases, and 13 bases separated the two germline ends. The CDR3 nucleotides are TGTGCCAGCAGTTTATCGAACAGGGTGGCTGAAGCTTTCTTT. It yields the protein CASSLSNRVAEAFF.

This clonotype was seen a handful of times. This chain links TRBV6-5 with TRBJ2-7, with D perhaps matching TRBD1 (6 bases). The CDR3 is 15 residues long. Trimming left V 5 bases short and J 0 bases short, with 14 bases between. Germline CDR1 reads MNHEY; CDR2 reads SVGAGI. The chain's CDR3 is CASSHRDTDSYEQYF. The DNA of the CDR3 is TGTGCCAGCAGTCACCGGGACACCGACTCCTACGAGCAGTACTTC.

This clonotype was seen at least ten times. The chain is built from TRBV5-6 and TRBJ1-2; D is undetermined. Trimming pared 4 bases from V and 4 bases from J, leaving 11 bases between. The germline V gene has CDR1 SGHDT and CDR2 YYEEEE. The CDR3 totals 13 residues. For the CDR3, the DNA is TGTGCCAGCAGCCAAAACCCATCCTATGGCTACACCTTC. Protein: CASSQNPSYGYTF.

The sample holds a few counts of this clonotype. This chain connects TRBV4-1 to TRBJ2-2; maybe TRBD1 (6 bases). The CDR3 extends over 16 amino acids. Between the trimmed V and J ends, which lost 0 bases and 4 bases, there was a span of 12 bases. Per germline, CDR1 MGHRA and CDR2 YSYEKL. The CDR3 nucleotides are TGCGCCAGCAGCCAAGATCAACAGGGAGCCACCGGGGAGCTGTTTTTT. As protein: CASSQDQQGATGELFF.